This T cell receptor (beta chain) derives from a study of T cells after yellow fever vaccination. This clonotype was picked up many times. Germline CDR1 reads SGHRS; CDR2 reads YFSETQ. The V end lost 4 bases, the J end lost 4 bases, and 16 bases lay between the germline ends. The CDR3 is 15 residues long. In TCRdb, the 5' RACE reads were re-called with MiXCR into one record per CDR3 protein. This table has about 220,000 distinct CDR3 sequences, roughly 3.3% appearing once. The chain has TRBV5-1 and TRBJ2-3, with a weak D call TRBD2 (6 bases). The sample was CD4+ T cells sorted from PBMCs, taken 10 days after the yellow fever booster vaccination. The sequence derives from a young man who received the YFV17D yellow fever vaccine. CDR3 sequence (DNA): TGCGCCAGCAGCACAACCGGGTCGGGAGCAGATACGCAGTATTTT. Translation gives CASSTTGSGADTQYF.